This is a list of T cell receptor beta chains from one sample in a study of T-cell memory formation after mild COVID-19. MiXCR, run by TCRdb on the 5' RACE reads, gives a single entry per CDR3 protein. The table shows hundreds of thousands of distinct CDR3 sequences, with approximately 16% occurring only once. The sample consisted of PBMCs or a T cell subset sorted from them (not recorded which). The source is a man younger than 35 who had mild COVID-19 (a few samples of this study predate the infection). Cell type and time point are not known. Both conserved end residues are part of each CDR3. A D gene is named only where the DNA matches it firmly. Rows may omit the clone size; those that give it use once, few, many or a size class.

clone size: -
D gene: -
J gene: TRBJ1-2
V gene: TRBV13
CDR3 protein: CASSLKGRQAANYGYTF
CDR3 DNA: TGTGCCAGCAGCTTAAAAGGGAGACAGGCCGCTAACTATGGCTACACCTTC

clone size: few
D gene: -
J gene: TRBJ1-5
V gene: TRBV24-1
CDR3 protein: CATSLSGDQPQHF
CDR3 DNA: TGTGCCACCAGTTTATCCGGGGATCAGCCCCAGCATTTT

clone size: -
D gene: -
J gene: TRBJ1-1
V gene: TRBV21-1
CDR3 protein: CASRFDRYTEAFF
CDR3 DNA: TGTGCCAGCAGATTTGACAGGTACACTGAAGCTTTCTTT

clone size: few
D gene: TRBD1
J gene: TRBJ2-1
V gene: TRBV28
CDR3 protein: CASTTGQYYNEQFF
CDR3 DNA: TGTGCCAGCACGACGGGACAGTACTACAATGAGCAGTTCTTC

clone size: few
D gene: TRBD1
J gene: TRBJ2-5
V gene: TRBV20-1
CDR3 protein: CSAGTGGWETQYF
CDR3 DNA: TGCAGTGCGGGGACAGGGGGCTGGGAGACCCAGTACTTC

clone size: many
D gene: -
J gene: TRBJ2-3
V gene: TRBV24-1
CDR3 protein: CATSDYRGVADTQYF
CDR3 DNA: TGTGCCACCAGTGATTACCGGGGTGTGGCAGATACGCAGTATTTT

clone size: few
D gene: TRBD1
J gene: TRBJ1-2
V gene: TRBV6-5
CDR3 protein: CASSYSTTGHYGYTF
CDR3 DNA: TGTGCCAGCAGTTACTCCACGACAGGGCACTATGGCTACACCTTC

clone size: -
D gene: TRBD2
J gene: TRBJ2-7
V gene: TRBV6-5
CDR3 protein: CASTSGVNSYEQYF
CDR3 DNA: TGTGCCAGCACTAGCGGGGTAAACTCCTACGAGCAGTACTTC

clone size: -
D gene: TRBD2
J gene: TRBJ2-3
V gene: TRBV5-1
CDR3 protein: CASSLGLAGGPASTDTQYF
CDR3 DNA: TGCGCCAGCAGCTTGGGGCTAGCGGGGGGGCCGGCGTCCACAGATACGCAGTATTTT

clone size: few
D gene: TRBD2
J gene: TRBJ2-5
V gene: TRBV3-1
CDR3 protein: CASSQDLASGGRGTQYF
CDR3 DNA: TGTGCCAGCAGCCAAGACCTGGCTAGCGGGGGCCGGGGGACCCAGTACTTC

clone size: -
D gene: TRBD1
J gene: TRBJ1-1
V gene: TRBV5-6
CDR3 protein: CASSRTGVLNTEAFF
CDR3 DNA: TGTGCCAGCAGCAGGACAGGGGTACTGAACACTGAAGCTTTCTTT

clone size: few
D gene: -
J gene: TRBJ1-5
V gene: TRBV18
CDR3 protein: CASSALRASNQPQHF
CDR3 DNA: TGTGCCAGCTCAGCGCTCCGGGCCTCCAATCAGCCCCAGCATTTT

clone size: -
D gene: -
J gene: TRBJ2-7
V gene: TRBV3-1
CDR3 protein: CASSPAINGSYEQYF
CDR3 DNA: TGTGCCAGCAGCCCCGCAATTAACGGCTCCTACGAGCAGTACTTC

clone size: few
D gene: -
J gene: TRBJ2-6
V gene: TRBV28
CDR3 protein: CASRLQGTGANVLTF
CDR3 DNA: TGTGCCAGCAGATTGCAGGGAACTGGGGCCAACGTCCTGACTTTC

clone size: few
D gene: TRBD1
J gene: TRBJ2-3
V gene: TRBV15
CDR3 protein: CATRTGQAVREFTDTQYF
CDR3 DNA: TGTGCCACCAGAACCGGACAGGCAGTAAGGGAGTTCACAGATACGCAGTATTTT

clone size: -
D gene: -
J gene: TRBJ1-3
V gene: TRBV14
CDR3 protein: CASSQIGDTIYF
CDR3 DNA: TGTGCCAGCAGCCAAATTGGGGACACCATATATTTT

clone size: medium-sized
D gene: TRBD2
J gene: TRBJ2-3
V gene: TRBV7-2
CDR3 protein: CASSPGGPLTDTQYF
CDR3 DNA: TGTGCCAGCAGCCCGGGGGGGCCCCTCACAGATACGCAGTATTTT

clone size: few
D gene: -
J gene: TRBJ2-2
V gene: TRBV27
CDR3 protein: CASSLQYGGRELFF
CDR3 DNA: TGTGCCAGCAGTTTACAGTACGGGGGCAGGGAGCTGTTTTTT

clone size: -
D gene: -
J gene: TRBJ2-6
V gene: TRBV5-1
CDR3 protein: CASSLLPSGANVLTF
CDR3 DNA: TGCGCCAGCAGCTTGTTACCGTCTGGGGCCAACGTCCTGACTTTC

clone size: few
D gene: -
J gene: TRBJ2-1
V gene: TRBV12-3/TRBV12-4
CDR3 protein: CASSLTRTYNEQFF
CDR3 DNA: TGTGCCAGCAGTTTAACCAGAACCTACAATGAGCAGTTCTTC

clone size: many
D gene: -
J gene: TRBJ2-3
V gene: TRBV7-2
CDR3 protein: CASSPALVYADTQYF
CDR3 DNA: TGTGCCAGCAGCCCAGCTCTCGTGTATGCAGATACGCAGTATTTT

clone size: -
D gene: -
J gene: TRBJ1-1
V gene: TRBV7-2
CDR3 protein: CASSSWTANTEAFF
CDR3 DNA: TGTGCCAGCAGCTCCTGGACAGCGAACACTGAAGCTTTCTTT

clone size: -
D gene: TRBD2
J gene: TRBJ2-1
V gene: TRBV3-1
CDR3 protein: CASSQGRGGIPDEQFF
CDR3 DNA: TGTGCCAGCAGCCAAGGCCGGGGGGGGATTCCCGATGAGCAGTTCTTC

clone size: many
D gene: -
J gene: TRBJ2-3
V gene: TRBV4-3
CDR3 protein: CASSQVTGRTDTQYF
CDR3 DNA: TGCGCCAGCAGCCAAGTTACAGGCCGCACAGATACGCAGTATTTT

clone size: -
D gene: -
J gene: TRBJ2-1
V gene: TRBV5-1
CDR3 protein: CASSFRQNNEQFF
CDR3 DNA: TGCGCCAGCAGCTTCAGACAAAACAATGAGCAGTTCTTC

clone size: -
D gene: -
J gene: TRBJ1-6
V gene: TRBV7-7
CDR3 protein: CASSLMADSPLHF
CDR3 DNA: TGTGCTAGCAGCTTAATGGCGGATTCACCCCTCCACTTT

clone size: -
D gene: TRBD1
J gene: TRBJ1-1
V gene: TRBV3-1
CDR3 protein: CASSWRGQGITEAFF
CDR3 DNA: TGTGCCAGCAGCTGGCGCGGACAGGGGATTACTGAAGCTTTCTTT

clone size: few
D gene: -
J gene: TRBJ2-3
V gene: TRBV12-3/TRBV12-4
CDR3 protein: CASRIAATDTQYF
CDR3 DNA: TGTGCCAGCAGGATTGCGGCGACAGATACGCAGTATTTT

clone size: -
D gene: -
J gene: TRBJ2-1
V gene: TRBV24-1
CDR3 protein: CATSDPRPNNEQFF
CDR3 DNA: TGTGCCACCAGTGATCCCCGGCCGAACAATGAGCAGTTCTTC

clone size: -
D gene: -
J gene: TRBJ2-5
V gene: TRBV7-3
CDR3 protein: CASSQRPGPQETQYF
CDR3 DNA: TGTGCCAGCAGCCAACGGCCCGGCCCCCAAGAGACCCAGTACTTC

clone size: few
D gene: -
J gene: TRBJ1-1
V gene: TRBV12-3/TRBV12-4
CDR3 protein: CASSSQIYTEAFF
CDR3 DNA: TGTGCCAGCAGTTCTCAGATTTACACTGAAGCTTTCTTT

clone size: -
D gene: -
J gene: TRBJ2-2
V gene: TRBV6-5
CDR3 protein: CASSSWLGTGELFF
CDR3 DNA: TGTGCCAGCAGTTCCTGGCTTGGCACCGGGGAGCTGTTTTTT

clone size: -
D gene: -
J gene: TRBJ1-5
V gene: TRBV24-1
CDR3 protein: CATSDPGQPQHF
CDR3 DNA: TGTGCCACCAGTGACCCCGGTCAGCCCCAGCATTTT

clone size: few
D gene: -
J gene: TRBJ2-3
V gene: TRBV6-6
CDR3 protein: CASSRNSDTQYF
CDR3 DNA: TGTGCCAGCAGCCGTAATTCAGATACGCAGTATTTT

clone size: many
D gene: -
J gene: TRBJ1-2
V gene: TRBV5-6
CDR3 protein: CASSLDFSSGTTYGYTF
CDR3 DNA: TGTGCCAGCAGCTTGGATTTTTCGTCAGGAACGACGTATGGCTACACCTTC

clone size: -
D gene: -
J gene: TRBJ2-1
V gene: TRBV24-1
CDR3 protein: CATSPAERHEQFF
CDR3 DNA: TGTGCCACCTCCCCCGCTGAGCGCCATGAGCAGTTCTTC

clone size: -
D gene: -
J gene: TRBJ2-5
V gene: TRBV5-4
CDR3 protein: CASSRIQETQYF
CDR3 DNA: TGTGCCAGCAGCCGCATACAAGAGACCCAGTACTTC

clone size: -
D gene: TRBD1
J gene: TRBJ1-2
V gene: TRBV24-1
CDR3 protein: CATSDYRGYGYTF
CDR3 DNA: TGTGCCACCAGTGATTACAGGGGATATGGCTACACCTTC

clone size: -
D gene: -
J gene: TRBJ2-6
V gene: TRBV29-1
CDR3 protein: CSVVISGANVLTF
CDR3 DNA: TGCAGCGTTGTTATCTCTGGGGCCAACGTCCTGACTTTC

clone size: many
D gene: -
J gene: TRBJ1-1
V gene: TRBV29-1
CDR3 protein: CSVQKTVPNTEAFF
CDR3 DNA: TGCAGCGTCCAAAAGACAGTCCCGAACACTGAAGCTTTCTTT

clone size: -
D gene: -
J gene: TRBJ1-2
V gene: TRBV29-1
CDR3 protein: CSVDTRAGYTF
CDR3 DNA: TGCAGCGTTGACACCAGGGCTGGCTACACCTTC

clone size: -
D gene: -
J gene: TRBJ1-4
V gene: TRBV7-6
CDR3 protein: CASSGGAGAGANEKLFF
CDR3 DNA: TGTGCCAGCAGTGGTGGTGCAGGGGCCGGGGCTAATGAAAAACTGTTTTTT

clone size: many
D gene: -
J gene: TRBJ2-7
V gene: TRBV12-3/TRBV12-4
CDR3 protein: CASSWEGGYEQYF
CDR3 DNA: TGTGCCAGCAGTTGGGAAGGGGGCTACGAGCAGTACTTC

clone size: few
D gene: -
J gene: TRBJ2-2
V gene: TRBV3-1
CDR3 protein: CASSWNAVTGELFF
CDR3 DNA: TGTGCCAGCAGCTGGAACGCGGTAACCGGGGAGCTGTTTTTT

clone size: few
D gene: TRBD2
J gene: TRBJ2-5
V gene: TRBV6-6
CDR3 protein: CASRGLAGGVETQYF
CDR3 DNA: TGTGCCAGCAGAGGACTAGCGGGGGGCGTGGAGACCCAGTACTTC

clone size: few
D gene: TRBD1
J gene: TRBJ2-3
V gene: TRBV7-8
CDR3 protein: CASSPDYRGTDTQYF
CDR3 DNA: TGTGCCAGCAGCCCGGACTACAGGGGGACAGATACGCAGTATTTT

clone size: few
D gene: -
J gene: TRBJ2-3
V gene: TRBV12-3/TRBV12-4
CDR3 protein: CASSARTGSGTQYF
CDR3 DNA: TGTGCCAGCAGTGCTCGAACAGGTTCTGGCACGCAGTATTTT

clone size: many
D gene: -
J gene: TRBJ2-1
V gene: TRBV7-9
CDR3 protein: CASSLGAYNEQFF
CDR3 DNA: TGTGCCAGCAGCTTAGGGGCCTACAATGAGCAGTTCTTC

clone size: -
D gene: -
J gene: TRBJ2-3
V gene: TRBV6-6
CDR3 protein: CASRASPVNTDTQYF
CDR3 DNA: TGTGCCAGCAGAGCCTCACCGGTTAACACAGATACGCAGTATTTT

clone size: few
D gene: -
J gene: TRBJ2-2
V gene: TRBV2
CDR3 protein: CASTDRGLISTGELFF
CDR3 DNA: TGTGCCAGCACGGATAGAGGTTTAATTTCGACCGGGGAGCTGTTTTTT

clone size: -
D gene: -
J gene: TRBJ1-2
V gene: TRBV2
CDR3 protein: CATWVYGYTF
CDR3 DNA: TGTGCCACATGGGTCTATGGCTACACCTTC

clone size: -
D gene: -
J gene: TRBJ2-1
V gene: TRBV2
CDR3 protein: CASGTDNNEQFF
CDR3 DNA: TGTGCCAGCGGGACTGACAACAATGAGCAGTTCTTC

clone size: -
D gene: TRBD1
J gene: TRBJ2-1
V gene: TRBV20-1
CDR3 protein: CSASGTGGYNEQFF
CDR3 DNA: TGCAGTGCCTCCGGGACAGGGGGCTACAATGAGCAGTTCTTC

clone size: few
D gene: -
J gene: TRBJ1-2
V gene: TRBV28
CDR3 protein: CASSFTDGYTF
CDR3 DNA: TGTGCCAGCAGTTTTACCGATGGCTACACCTTC